The clone carrying this T cell receptor beta chain has more than one count but fewer than ten. This sample stems from a study of blood T cell repertoires in COVID-19. This CDR3 comprises 12 residues. V lost 3 bases to trimming and J lost 3 bases, with 6 bases between them. The germline gives CDR1 SEHNR, CDR2 FQNEAQ (reference sequence). The method was immunoSEQ multiplex PCR; TCRdb's version includes in-frame clones alone and lacks a portion of them. The sample holds 150,000 to 200,000 clones, 75% to 90% seen once. Input material: PBMCs or T cells enriched from blood (not recorded which). This sequence originates from a woman aged 40 to 50 with acute COVID-19. The chain is built from TRBV7-9 and TRBJ2-7, with D uncertain. The CDR3 is CASSFTLYEQYF. DNA for the CDR3: TGTGCCAGCAGCTTTACTCTCTACGAGCAGTACTTC.